A selection of T cell receptor beta chains follows, all from one sample in a study of glioma-infiltrating T cells after dendritic cell vaccination. Method: immunoSEQ multiplex PCR; TCRdb's copy keeps in-frame clones and lacks some. The table lists approximately 64,000 clones, roughly four fifths of them singletons, with 9.2% in the top ten. The sample consisted of blood, taken before dendritic cell vaccination. The origin of the receptors is a human donor with glioblastoma. CDR3s include the opening cysteine and the closing phenylalanine or tryptophan. The D gene is left open where the match is weak. Not all rows give a size; the values are once, few, many and, for expanded clones, a class.

abundance	v_gene	j_gene	d_gene	CDR3nt	CDR3aa
-	TRBV6-1	TRBJ2-5	-	TGTGCCAGCAGTGAAGGAAACAGGGCTTTGGGGACCCAGTACTTC	CASSEGNRALGTQYF
-	TRBV6-1	TRBJ1-4	-	TGTGCCAGCAGGGGGGGGCTAACTAATGAAAAACTGTTTTTT	CASRGGLTNEKLFF
few	TRBV30	TRBJ2-1	-	TGTGCCTGGAGTGCAGGCGAGCAGTTCTTC	CAWSAGEQFF
-	TRBV9	TRBJ2-5	TRBD2	TGTGCCAGCAGCCCCGGGACTAGCGGGGGGGCGAGGCAAGAGACCCAGTACTTC	CASSPGTSGGARQETQYF
-	TRBV7-9	TRBJ1-1	-	TGTGCCAGCAGCTTAGGGGGCGGCAGTACTGAAGCTTTCTTT	CASSLGGGSTEAFF
-	TRBV10-3	TRBJ1-1	-	TGTGCCATCAGTGCGGGGCAGGGGTTCACTGAAGCTTTCTTT	CAISAGQGFTEAFF
-	TRBV5-1	TRBJ2-1	TRBD2	TGCGCCAGCAGCCCCCTGGCGGGGGGGGACCATGAGCAGTTCTTC	CASSPLAGGDHEQFF
-	TRBV4-2	TRBJ1-2	TRBD1	TGTGCCAGCAGCACCCACAGGGACAGGTTCTATGGCTACACCTTC	CASSTHRDRFYGYTF
-	TRBV29-1	TRBJ1-2	TRBD1	TGCAGCGTTGGACAGGGTCCGTATGGCTACACCTTC	CSVGQGPYGYTF
-	TRBV2	TRBJ2-1	-	TGTGCCAGCAGTTTGGACTGGGATGAGCAGTTCTTC	CASSLDWDEQFF
-	TRBV5-5	TRBJ1-1	-	TGTGCCAGCAGCTTGGCGGGGAAGAACACTGAAGCTTTCTTT	CASSLAGKNTEAFF
-	TRBV11-2	TRBJ2-5	-	TGTGCCAGCAGCTTAGGGGAGGCCCAGTACTTC	CASSLGEAQYF
-	TRBV6-5	TRBJ1-2	-	TGTGCCAGCACCTCAGTTCGGGGCTATGGCTACACCTTC	CASTSVRGYGYTF
few	TRBV21-1	TRBJ1-1	-	TGTGCCAGCAGTCGTGCTTGGGGAGGGAATGCGACCACTGAAGCTTTCTTT	CASSRAWGGNATTEAFF
-	TRBV29-1	TRBJ1-1	-	TGCAGCGTTCGGACAGACCCGAACACTGAAGCTTTCTTT	CSVRTDPNTEAFF
-	TRBV6-5	TRBJ1-6	TRBD1	TGTGCCAGCAGTGGACAGGTGTATAATTCACCCCTCCACTTT	CASSGQVYNSPLHF
few	TRBV28	TRBJ1-5	TRBD1	TGTGCCAGCAGCCCGGGGACTTACCAGGGGGATCAGCCCCAGCATTTT	CASSPGTYQGDQPQHF
-	TRBV5-5	TRBJ2-7	-	TGTGCCAGCAGCTTGCGTACAGACCCCTACGAGCAGTACTTC	CASSLRTDPYEQYF
-	TRBV19	TRBJ2-5	TRBD2	TGTGCCAGTAGTATTGAAGCGAGCGGGGGGGAGACCCAGTACTTC	CASSIEASGGETQYF
-	TRBV10-3	TRBJ1-5	TRBD1	TGTGCCATCAGAGGGGACAGCAATAATCAGCCCCAGCATTTT	CAIRGDSNNQPQHF
once	TRBV27	TRBJ1-3	TRBD1	TGTGCCAGCAGCATAGGTACTGGCCCGACAGGGGGTACTGGAAACACCATATATTTT	CASSIGTGPTGGTGNTIYF
-	TRBV5-5	TRBJ2-1	TRBD2	TGTGCCAGCAGCCGGAGACTAGCGGAGAGCTCCTACAATGAGCAGTTCTTC	CASSRRLAESSYNEQFF